This T cell receptor (beta chain) was identified in a study of shared clonotypes between healthy human individuals (dated by TCRdb to the early 2020s). Study-wide context: The cohort comprised a couple of women and a few men aged 18 to 49 years. For each donor, CD4 naive and CD4 memory were each given three plates, CD8 naive was given two plates, and CD8 memory was given one plate. Blood TCR repertoires of several healthy adults were deeply sequenced to estimate repertoire size and the extent of clonotype sharing between individuals. To increase sequencing depth and limit assay-specific biases, different laboratories used diverse techniques to prepare libraries and sequence TCR repertoires. Each donor's leukapheresis produced roughly between roughly 0.9 and 8.9 billion PBMCs. Broad study findings and their caveats: Estimated clonotype richness was generally larger for naive than for memory subsets. Rarefaction of sorted-subset datasets indicated incomplete sequencing despite the large sequencing depth. When several donors were compared, the shared fraction of clonotypes was 5% to 6.5% for naive CD4, approximately 3.5% for naive CD8, 2% to 2.5% for memory CD4, and less than 0.5% for memory CD8. Compared with non-shared clonotypes, clonotypes shared by all four sorted-subset donors had higher generation probabilities. Because the study included a small number of donors, the genetic and exposure-history diversity represented was limited. Sampling was limited to blood, and TCR repertoires in tissue likely differ from TCR repertoires in blood. Based on pairwise subsampling, the degree of clonotype sharing among donors was expected to be affected by sequencing depth.

Points on this clone: Its antigen is not yet known. There are no base qualities to consult, and no much larger clone falls within one base.

Using the deep immunoSEQ assay, TCR CDR3 regions were amplified from genomic DNA by multiplex PCR. Extracted genomic DNA from each cell subset was spread evenly across all wells of several immunoSEQ 96-well plates, with each plate serving as a replicate. Each replicate PCR for sorted subsets received roughly 200 ng genomic DNA, equal to about 29,000 T cell genomes. Purified libraries were measured with a Qubit 3.0 fluorometer, size-checked on a Bioanalyzer 2100, and measured again with the KAPA Library Quantification kit. Every immunoSEQ 96-well plate was sequenced on a dedicated single-read 150-cycle Illumina NextSeq 550 flow cell. The authors' analysis ran thus. Because only junctional sequences without quality scores were contained in the immunoSEQ output, filtering matching that applied to full-length reads could not be performed. To assign V/J genes and CDR3, sequences were annotated using PyIR, a Python wrapper for IgBLAST v1.9, with IMGT germline references. Any read was removed if the V/J assignment was weak (E-value above 1e-6), the CDR3 was missing, or the read contained stop codons, out-of-frame junctions, or ambiguous translated residues. V3J clonotypes were defined as sequences sharing an identical inferred V gene, J gene, and CDR3 amino acid sequence. To compute the percentage overlap between repertoires, the number of shared unique clonotypes was divided by the size of the smaller repertoire. RTK rarefaction, the Chao1 estimator, and Recon v2.1 estimates of unobserved clonotypes were used to assess repertoire richness. For all TCRbeta clonotypes obtained by the gDNA method from a handful of donors, generation probabilities were computed with OLGA. In its TCRdb copy, this immuneACCESS table keeps in-frame sequences only and misses some clones. Where compared with another copy, unresolved V genes explain less than half of these, and the others have no known cause. V and J calls and clone size are copied from that table; D and trimming were computed from the DNA. The sample table records over 2,000,000 clones; just under 95% of these occur just once. The ten biggest clones cover less than 2% of the sample.

CD8 naive samples were obtained by positive selection for CCR7 among CD45RO-negative cells, yielding a CD45RA+CCR7+ population from which TemRA cells were excluded. Donors were healthy HIV-negative adults with no recently reported acute infections or vaccinations. Only Caucasian adults living in Nashville, Tennessee, USA were represented among the donors. Blood was obtained by leukapheresis, after which PBMCs were separated by Ficoll-Histopaque density gradient centrifugation and cryopreserved in liquid nitrogen vapor phase. Analytical flow cytometry was used to check the purity and quantity of every magnetically sorted T cell population. Genomic DNA was isolated from each sorted fraction and quantified by UV absorbance on a Nanodrop 2000c. The receptor was derived from a man aged 18-30 years in good health. Some clones in this sample may be carry-over from other donors' samples. Sequencing used naive CD8+ T cells from PBMCs. Per the publication, the cell subset or site label means: CD45RA+CCR7+.

Here is the DNA: TGCGCCAGCAGCTTGGGGCTGGTTTCCTACAATGAGCAGTTCTTC. This encodes CASSLGLVSYNEQFF. This chain is built from TRBV5-1 and TRBJ2-1; the D gene cannot be named for sure. CDR1 and CDR2 are read off the germline V gene as SGHRS and YFSETQ. From the cysteine through the phenylalanine, the CDR3 covers 15 amino acids. The only DNA kept is the CDR3, 45 bases in frame from the first base. The trim is 0 bases for V and 1 base for J, with a gap of 8 bases between the germline ends.